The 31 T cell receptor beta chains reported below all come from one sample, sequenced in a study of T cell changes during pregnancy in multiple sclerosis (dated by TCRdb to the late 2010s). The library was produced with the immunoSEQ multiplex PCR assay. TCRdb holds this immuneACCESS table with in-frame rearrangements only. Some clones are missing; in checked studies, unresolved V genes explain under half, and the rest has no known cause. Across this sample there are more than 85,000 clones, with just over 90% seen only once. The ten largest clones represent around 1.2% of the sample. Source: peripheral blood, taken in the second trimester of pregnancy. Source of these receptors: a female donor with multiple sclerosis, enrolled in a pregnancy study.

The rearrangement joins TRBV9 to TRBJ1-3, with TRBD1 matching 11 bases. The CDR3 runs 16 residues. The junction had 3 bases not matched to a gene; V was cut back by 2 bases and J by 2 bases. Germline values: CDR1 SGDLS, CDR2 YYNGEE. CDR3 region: CASSVDRGLAGNTIYF. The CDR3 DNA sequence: TGTGCCAGCAGCGTGGACAGGGGGCTAGCTGGAAACACCATATATTTT.

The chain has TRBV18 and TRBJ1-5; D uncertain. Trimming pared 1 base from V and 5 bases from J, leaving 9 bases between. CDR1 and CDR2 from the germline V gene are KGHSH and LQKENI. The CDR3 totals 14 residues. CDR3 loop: CASSPRAADQPQHF. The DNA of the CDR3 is TGTGCCAGCTCACCACGGGCAGCCGATCAGCCCCAGCATTTT. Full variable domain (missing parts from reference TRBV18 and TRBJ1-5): NAGVMQNPRHLVRRRGQEARLRCSPMKGHSHVYWYRQLPEEGLKFMVYLQKENIIDESGMPKERFSAEFPKEGPSILRIQQVVRGDSAAYFCASSPRAADQPQHFGDGTRLSIL.

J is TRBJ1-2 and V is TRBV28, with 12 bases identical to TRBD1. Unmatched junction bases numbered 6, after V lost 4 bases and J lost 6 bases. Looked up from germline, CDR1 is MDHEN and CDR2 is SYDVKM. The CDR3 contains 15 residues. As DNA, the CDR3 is TGTGCCAGCAGTTCAGCCGGGACAGGGGGCCATGGCTACACCTTC. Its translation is CASSSAGTGGHGYTF.

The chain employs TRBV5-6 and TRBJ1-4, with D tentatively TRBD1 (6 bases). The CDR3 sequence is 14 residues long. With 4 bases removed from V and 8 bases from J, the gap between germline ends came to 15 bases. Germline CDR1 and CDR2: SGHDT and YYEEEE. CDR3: CASSEQGASEKLFF. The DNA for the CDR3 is TGTGCCAGCAGCGAACAGGGTGCGAGCGAAAAACTGTTTTTT.

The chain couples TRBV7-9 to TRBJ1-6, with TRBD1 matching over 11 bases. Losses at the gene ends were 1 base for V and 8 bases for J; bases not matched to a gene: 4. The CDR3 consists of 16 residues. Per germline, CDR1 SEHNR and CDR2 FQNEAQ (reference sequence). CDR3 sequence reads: CASSLGPGQGDSPLHF. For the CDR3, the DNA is TGTGCCAGCAGCTTAGGGCCGGGACAGGGGGATTCACCCCTCCACTTT. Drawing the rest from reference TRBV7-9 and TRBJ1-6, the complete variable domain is DTGVSQNPRHKITKRGQNVTFRCDPISEHNRLYWYRQTLGQGPEFLTYFQNEAQLEKSRLLSDRFSAERPKGSFSTLEIQRTEQGDSAMYLCASSLGPGQGDSPLHFGNGTRLTVT.

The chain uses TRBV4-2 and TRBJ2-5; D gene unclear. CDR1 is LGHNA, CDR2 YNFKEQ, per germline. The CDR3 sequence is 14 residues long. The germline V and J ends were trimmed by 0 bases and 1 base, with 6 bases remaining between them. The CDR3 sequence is CASSQDAGQETQYF. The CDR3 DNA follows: TGTGCCAGCAGCCAAGATGCAGGCCAAGAGACCCAGTACTTC.

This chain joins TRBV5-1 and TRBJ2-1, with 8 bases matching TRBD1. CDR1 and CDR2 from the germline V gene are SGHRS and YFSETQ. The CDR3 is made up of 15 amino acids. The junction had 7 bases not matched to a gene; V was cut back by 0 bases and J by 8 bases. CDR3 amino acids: CASSLADRAVDEQFF. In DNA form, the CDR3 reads TGCGCCAGCAGCTTGGCGGACAGGGCGGTCGATGAGCAGTTCTTC.

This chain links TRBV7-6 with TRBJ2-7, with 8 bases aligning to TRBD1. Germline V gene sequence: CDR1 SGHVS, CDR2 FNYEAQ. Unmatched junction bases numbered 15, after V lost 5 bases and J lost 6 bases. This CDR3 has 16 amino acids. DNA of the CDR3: TGTGCCAGCAGCAATCTCCGGGGCAGGGGGCCCCCCGAGCAGTACTTC. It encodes CASSNLRGRGPPEQYF.

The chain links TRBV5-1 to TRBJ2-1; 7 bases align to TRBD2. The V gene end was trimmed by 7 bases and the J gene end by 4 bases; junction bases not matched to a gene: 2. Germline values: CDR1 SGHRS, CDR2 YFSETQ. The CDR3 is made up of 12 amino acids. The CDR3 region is CASGEGYNEQFF. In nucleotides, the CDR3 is TGCGCCAGCGGGGAGGGGTACAATGAGCAGTTCTTC.

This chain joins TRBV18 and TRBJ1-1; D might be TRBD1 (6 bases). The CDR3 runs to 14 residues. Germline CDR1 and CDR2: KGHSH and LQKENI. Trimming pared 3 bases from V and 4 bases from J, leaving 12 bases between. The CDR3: CASSPRQDFTEAFF. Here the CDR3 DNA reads TGTGCCAGCTCACCCCGACAGGACTTCACTGAAGCTTTCTTT.

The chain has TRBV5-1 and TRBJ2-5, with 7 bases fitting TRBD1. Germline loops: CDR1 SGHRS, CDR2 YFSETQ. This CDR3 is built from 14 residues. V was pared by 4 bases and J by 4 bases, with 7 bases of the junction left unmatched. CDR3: CASSATGSLETQYF. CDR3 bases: TGCGCCAGCAGCGCGACAGGGTCTTTAGAGACCCAGTACTTC.

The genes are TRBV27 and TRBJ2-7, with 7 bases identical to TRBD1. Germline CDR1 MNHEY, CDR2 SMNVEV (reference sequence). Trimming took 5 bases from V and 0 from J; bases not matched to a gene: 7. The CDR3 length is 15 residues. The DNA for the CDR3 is TGTGCCAGCAGTGCCCAACAGGGGAGCTCCTACGAGCAGTACTTC. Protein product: CASSAQQGSSYEQYF.

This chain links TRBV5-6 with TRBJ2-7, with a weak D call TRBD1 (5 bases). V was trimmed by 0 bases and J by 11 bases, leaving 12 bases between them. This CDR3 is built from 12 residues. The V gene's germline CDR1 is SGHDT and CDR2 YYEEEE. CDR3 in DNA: TGTGCCAGCAGCTTGGGGGGCCTCAGGGAGTACTTC. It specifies CASSLGGLREYF.

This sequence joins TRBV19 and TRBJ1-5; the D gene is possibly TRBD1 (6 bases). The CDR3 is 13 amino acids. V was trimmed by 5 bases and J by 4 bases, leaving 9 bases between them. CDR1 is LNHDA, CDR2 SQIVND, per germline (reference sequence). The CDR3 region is CASSPRGNQPQHF. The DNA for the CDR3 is TGTGCCAGTAGTCCCAGGGGAAATCAGCCCCAGCATTTT.

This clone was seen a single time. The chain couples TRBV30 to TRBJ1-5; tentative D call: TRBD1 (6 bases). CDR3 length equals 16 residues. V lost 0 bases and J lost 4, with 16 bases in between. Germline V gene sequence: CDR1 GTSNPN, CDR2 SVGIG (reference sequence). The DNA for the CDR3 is TGTGCCTGGAGTGTAGTGAGGGGGAGCGAGAATCAGCCCCAGCATTTT. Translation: CAWSVVRGSENQPQHF.

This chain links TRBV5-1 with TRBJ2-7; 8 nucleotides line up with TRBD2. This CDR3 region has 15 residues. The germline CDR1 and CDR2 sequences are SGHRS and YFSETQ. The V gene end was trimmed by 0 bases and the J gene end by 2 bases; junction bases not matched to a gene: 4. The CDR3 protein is CASSLVAGGPYEQYF. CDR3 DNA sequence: TGCGCCAGCAGCTTGGTTGCGGGGGGCCCCTACGAGCAGTACTTC. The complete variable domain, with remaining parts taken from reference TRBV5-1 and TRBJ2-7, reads KAGVTQTPRYLIKTRGQQVTLSCSPISGHRSVSWYQQTPGQGLQFLFEYFSETQRNKGNFPGRFSGRQFSNSRSEMNVSTLELGDSALYLCASSLVAGGPYEQYFGPGTRLTVT.

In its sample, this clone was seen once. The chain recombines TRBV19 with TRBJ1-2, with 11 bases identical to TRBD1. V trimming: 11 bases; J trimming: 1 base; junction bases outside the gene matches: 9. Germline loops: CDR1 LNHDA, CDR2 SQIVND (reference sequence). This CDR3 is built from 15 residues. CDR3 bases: TGTGCCGGGGGACAGGGGGGGCCCTTTAACTATGGCTACACCTTC. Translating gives CAGGQGGPFNYGYTF.

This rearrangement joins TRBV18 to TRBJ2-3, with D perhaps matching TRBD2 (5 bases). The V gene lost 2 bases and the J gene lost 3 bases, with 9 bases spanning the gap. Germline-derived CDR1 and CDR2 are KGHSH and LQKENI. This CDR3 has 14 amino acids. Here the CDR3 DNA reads TGTGCCAGCTCACCAATCACGGGGACAGATACGCAGTATTTT. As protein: CASSPITGTDTQYF.

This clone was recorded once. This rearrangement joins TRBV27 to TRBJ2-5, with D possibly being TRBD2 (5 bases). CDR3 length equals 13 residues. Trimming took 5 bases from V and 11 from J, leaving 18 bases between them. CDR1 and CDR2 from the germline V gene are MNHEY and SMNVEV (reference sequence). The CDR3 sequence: CASSRGLLELQYF. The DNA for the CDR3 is TGTGCCAGCAGTCGCGGACTTTTGGAGTTACAGTACTTC.

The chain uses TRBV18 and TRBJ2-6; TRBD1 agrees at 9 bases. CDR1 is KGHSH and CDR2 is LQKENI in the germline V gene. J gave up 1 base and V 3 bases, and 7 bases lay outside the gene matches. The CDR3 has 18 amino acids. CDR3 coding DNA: TGTGCCAGCTCACCCCTCGGGACAGGGTTTTCTGGGGCCAACGTCCTGACTTTC. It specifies CASSPLGTGFSGANVLTF.

The CDR3 is CASSLRVYTDTQYF. The CDR3 nucleotides are TGTGCCAGCAGCTTACGGGTTTACACAGATACGCAGTATTTT. This chain links TRBV5-6 with TRBJ2-3; D not certain. The CDR3 is 14 residues long. Germline CDR1 and CDR2: SGHDT and YYEEEE. Between the trimmed V and J ends, which lost 2 bases and 2 bases, there was a span of 9 bases.

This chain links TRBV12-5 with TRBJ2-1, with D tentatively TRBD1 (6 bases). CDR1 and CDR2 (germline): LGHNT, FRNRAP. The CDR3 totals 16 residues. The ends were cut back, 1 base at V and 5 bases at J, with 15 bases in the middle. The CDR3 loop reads CASGLGQVGADNEQFF. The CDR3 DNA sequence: TGTGCTAGTGGTTTGGGACAGGTGGGGGCAGACAATGAGCAGTTCTTC. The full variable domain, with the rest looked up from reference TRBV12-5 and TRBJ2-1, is DARVTQTPRHKVTEMGQEVTMRCQPILGHNTVFWYRQTMMQGLELLAYFRNRAPLDDSGMPKDRFSAEMPDATLATLKIQPSEPRDSAVYFCASGLGQVGADNEQFFGPGTRLTVL.

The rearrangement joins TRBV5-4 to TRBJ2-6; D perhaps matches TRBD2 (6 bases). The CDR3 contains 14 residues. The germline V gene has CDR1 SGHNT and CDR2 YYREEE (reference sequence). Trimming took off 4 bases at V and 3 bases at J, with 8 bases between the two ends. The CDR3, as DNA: TGTGCCAGCAGCCCGCGGGATGGGGCCAACGTCCTGACTTTC. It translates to CASSPRDGANVLTF.

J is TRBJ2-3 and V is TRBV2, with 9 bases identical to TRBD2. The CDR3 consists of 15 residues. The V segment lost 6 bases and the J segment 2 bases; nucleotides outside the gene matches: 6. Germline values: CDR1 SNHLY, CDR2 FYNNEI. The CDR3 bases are TGTGCCAGCAGCGGTACTAGCGGGTTCACAGATACGCAGTATTTT. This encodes CASSGTSGFTDTQYF.

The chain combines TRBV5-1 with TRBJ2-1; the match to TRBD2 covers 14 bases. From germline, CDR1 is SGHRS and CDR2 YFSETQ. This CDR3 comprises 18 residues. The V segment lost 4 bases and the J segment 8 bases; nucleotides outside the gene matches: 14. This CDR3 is CASSMGLAGDIVFYEQFF. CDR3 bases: TGCGCCAGCAGCATGGGACTAGCGGGAGACATTGTTTTCTATGAGCAGTTCTTC.

This CDR3 is CASSPSSGSGANVLTF. Written as DNA, the CDR3 is TGTGCCAGCTCACCTTCTTCGGGCTCTGGGGCCAACGTCCTGACTTTC. This rearrangement joins TRBV18 to TRBJ2-6; D unclear. Trimming took 3 bases from V and 0 from J, leaving 9 bases between them. Germline CDR1 and CDR2: KGHSH and LQKENI. The CDR3 runs to 16 residues.

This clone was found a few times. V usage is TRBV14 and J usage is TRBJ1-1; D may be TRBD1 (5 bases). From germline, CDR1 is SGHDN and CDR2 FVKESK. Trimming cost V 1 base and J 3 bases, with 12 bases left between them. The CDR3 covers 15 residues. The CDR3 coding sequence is TGTGCCAGCAGCCAAGTCCAGGGCGGGGACACTGAAGCTTTCTTT. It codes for CASSQVQGGDTEAFF.

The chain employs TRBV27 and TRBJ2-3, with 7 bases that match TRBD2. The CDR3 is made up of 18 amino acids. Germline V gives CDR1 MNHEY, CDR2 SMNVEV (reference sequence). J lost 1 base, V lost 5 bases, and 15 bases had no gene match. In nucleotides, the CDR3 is TGTGCCAGCAGTCCACCCCGCGCCGGGACTACTCGCACAGATACGCAGTATTTT. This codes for CASSPPRAGTTRTDTQYF.

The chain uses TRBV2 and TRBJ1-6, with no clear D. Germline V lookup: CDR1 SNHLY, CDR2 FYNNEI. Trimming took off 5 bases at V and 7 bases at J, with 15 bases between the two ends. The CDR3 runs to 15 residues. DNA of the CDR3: TGTGCCAGCAGTCCCGGGGAGGTGGTGAATTCACCCCTCCACTTT. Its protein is CASSPGEVVNSPLHF.

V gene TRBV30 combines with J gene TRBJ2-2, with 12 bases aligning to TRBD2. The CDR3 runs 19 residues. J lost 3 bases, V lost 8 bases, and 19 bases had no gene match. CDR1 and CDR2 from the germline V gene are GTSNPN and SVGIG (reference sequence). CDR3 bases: TGTGCCCGCGCCGTCCGACTAGCGGGGGCCCTGGGGTACACCGGGGAGCTGTTTTTT. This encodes CARAVRLAGALGYTGELFF.

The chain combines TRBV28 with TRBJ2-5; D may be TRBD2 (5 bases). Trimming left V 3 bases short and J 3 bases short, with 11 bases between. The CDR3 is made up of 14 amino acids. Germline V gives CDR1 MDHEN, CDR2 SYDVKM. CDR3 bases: TGTGCCAGCAGTTTGGAGGACCATGAAGAGACCCAGTACTTC. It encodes CASSLEDHEETQYF.